This T cell receptor beta chain was documented in a study of a mutant IDH1 vaccine in newly diagnosed glioma. Study-level background: The initiation of vaccination occurred 4-6 weeks after radiotherapy alone, or with temozolomide cycles. Those enrolled had earlier been treated with radiotherapy, temozolomide, or both, mostly both.

Of note for this clone: The antigen is undetermined.

Time point: week 11, during vaccination. Each dose delivered 300 ug of mutant IDH1 20-mer peptide subcutaneously with imiquimod. Profiled with immunoSEQ multiplex PCR; TCRdb holds only in-frame clones, not every one. This table holds about 39,000 clones, 80% found once. Points from the study as a whole: Immune responses induced by vaccination arose in just under 95% of the patients. No link was apparently found between pseudoprogression and changes in top peripheral T cell clonotypes.

Trimming took 4 bases from V and 2 from J; bases not matched to a gene: 10. CDR3 length equals 16 residues. Germline CDR1 reads MDHEN; CDR2 reads SYDVKM. This TCR came from a woman in her 30s with glioma. Some clones in this sample may be carry-over from other donors' samples. This specimen was peripheral blood mononuclear cells (PBMCs), taken from a glioma patient whose treatment included an IDH1 peptide vaccine. V gene TRBV28 combines with J gene TRBJ1-2, with TRBD1 identical over 7 bases. CDR3 amino acids: CASSWVAGQSNYGYTF. For the CDR3, the DNA is TGTGCCAGCAGTTGGGTCGCGGGACAGTCCAACTATGGCTACACCTTC.